This T cell receptor beta chain was sequenced for a study of identical twins. TCRdb independently ran MiXCR on the 5' RACE reads; one entry per CDR3 protein. The data hold about 470,000 distinct CDR3 sequences, with approximately 24% observed a single time. Germline V gene sequence: CDR1 LGHDT, CDR2 YNNKEL (reference sequence). With 3 bases clipped from V and 2 bases from J, the junction kept 9 bases outside the gene matches. The CDR3 has 16 amino acids. The data also belong to a second study, concerning T cells expressing NK-cell markers. This second study notes: The contribution of dominant NKG2C+ clonotypes to CD8+ T cells in roughly six donors was roughly 1.0-7.5%.

The clonotype originates from a woman under 30 in good health. Source material: CD4+ T cells sorted from blood. The rearrangement joins TRBV3-1 to TRBJ2-7, with 8 bases lining up with TRBD1. CDR3 nucleotides: TGTGCCAGCAGCCATCCATACGGGACAGGAGCCTACGAGCAGTACTTC. Amino acids: CASSHPYGTGAYEQYF.